A single sample is the source of the 11 T cell receptor beta chains below, sequenced in a study of blood T cell repertoires in COVID-19. Here immunoSEQ multiplex PCR was the method, and the copy in TCRdb shows in-frame clones only, minus some. The sample lists roughly 140,000 clones; around 80% were seen once. The specimen sequenced was peripheral blood. These receptors were obtained from a human donor in a cohort sampled during active COVID-19.

The V call is TRBV5-5, the J call TRBJ1-6; D gene uncertain. Per germline, CDR1 SGHKS and CDR2 YYEKEE (reference sequence). This CDR3 comprises 14 residues. V was shortened by 8 bases and J by 8 bases, with 17 bases between the two germline ends. CDR3 sequence reads: CASHTGGRDSPLHF. The CDR3 region has the DNA TGTGCCAGTCACACCGGTGGGCGGGATTCACCCCTCCACTTT.

V and J are TRBV6-1 and TRBJ1-6; TRBD1 agrees at 7 bases. V lost 2 bases, J lost 9 bases, and 7 bases stayed unmatched. The V gene's germline CDR1 is MNHNS and CDR2 SASEGT. The CDR3 consists of 15 residues. CDR3 bases: TGTGCCAGCAGTGAATCCCCAGGGGGAGGTTCACCCCTCCACTTT. Protein sequence: CASSESPGGGSPLHF.

This clone has just one count. V gene TRBV30 combines with J gene TRBJ1-6, with 7 bases aligning to TRBD1. The V gene's germline CDR1 is GTSNPN and CDR2 SVGIG (reference sequence). The J segment lost 6 bases and the V segment lost 0 bases, leaving 2 bases of the junction unmatched. This CDR3 has 14 amino acids. The CDR3 DNA follows: TGTGCCTGGAGTGTTGACAGGGTTAATTCACCCCTCCACTTT. It translates to CAWSVDRVNSPLHF. The entire variable domain, with the rest obtained from reference TRBV30 and TRBJ1-6, is as follows: SQTIHQWPATLVQPVGSPLSLECTVEGTSNPNLYWYRQAAGRGLQLLFYSVGIGQISSEVPQNLSASRPQDRQFILSSKKLLLSDSGFYLCAWSVDRVNSPLHFGNGTRLTVT.

This chain joins TRBV6-5 and TRBJ1-5; no clear D gene. Trimming removed 5 bases at V and 3 bases at J, with 14 bases between. Germline V gene data show CDR1 as MNHEY and CDR2 as SVGAGI. The CDR3 is 15 residues long. The DNA for the CDR3 is TGTGCCAGCAGTCGGGCCGGGGTTGACAATCAGCCCCAGCATTTT. Protein: CASSRAGVDNQPQHF.

A word on this clone: An end of the junction does not agree with germline; a read error may underlie this. The gene calls are TRBV2 and TRBJ2-5, with 9 bases fitting TRBD2. CDR1 is SNHLY and CDR2 is FYNNEI in the germline V gene. CDR3 size: 15 residues. The CDR3 DNA is TGTGCCAGAAGTGAAGGGGCGGGAGGGCTAGAGACCCAGTACTTC. Residues: CARSEGAGGLETQYF. The full variable domain, rest sourced from reference TRBV2 and TRBJ2-5, is EPEVTQTPSHQVTQMGQEVILRCVPISNHLYFYWYRQILGQKVEFLVSFYNNEISEKSEIFDDQFSVERPDGSNFTLKIRSTKLEDSAMYFCARSEGAGGLETQYFGPGTRLLVL.

The chain links TRBV5-1 to TRBJ2-1, with D perhaps matching TRBD2 (6 bases). The CDR3 is 14 residues long. Between the trimmed V and J ends, which lost 0 bases and 7 bases, there was a span of 11 bases. Germline V gene lookup returns CDR1 SGHRS and CDR2 YFSETQ. The CDR3 DNA reads TGCGCCAGCAGCTTGGTGGGAGGTAGAAATGAGCAGTTCTTC. It specifies CASSLVGGRNEQFF.

The rearrangement links TRBV27 to TRBJ1-2, with 8 bases identical to TRBD1. Trimming at V came to 6 bases and at J to 11 bases, leaving 14 bases not matched to a gene. The germline gives CDR1 MNHEY, CDR2 SMNVEV (reference sequence). CDR3 size: 14 residues. CDR3: CASRPGQGWGTYTF. The CDR3 DNA follows: TGTGCCAGCAGACCAGGACAGGGCTGGGGGACGTACACCTTC.

The chain uses TRBV18 and TRBJ2-7, with D unclear. The CDR3 sequence is 14 residues long. CDR1 KGHSH and CDR2 LQKENI come from the germline V gene. V was clipped by 2 bases and J by 2 bases, with 10 bases between them. CDR3 nucleotide sequence: TGTGCCAGCTCACCATCTGAACAGACCTACGAGCAGTACTTC. It codes for CASSPSEQTYEQYF.

This clone showed up just once. CDR3 sequence reads: CASSPGRATEAFF. The CDR3 DNA reads TGTGCCAGCAGCCCCGGGAGGGCTACTGAAGCTTTCTTT. The rearrangement uses TRBV7-8 and TRBJ1-1; D not resolved. Germline V gene sequence: CDR1 SGHVS, CDR2 FQNEAQ. The V and J ends lost 5 bases and 5 bases respectively, with 12 bases between them. CDR3 size: 13 residues.

The rearrangement joins TRBV6-2 or TRBV6-3 to TRBJ2-1; 10 nucleotides line up with TRBD1. CDR1 is MNHEY, CDR2 SVGEGT, per germline. Trimming cost V 5 bases and J 4 bases; bases outside gene matches: 5. The CDR3 consists of 15 residues. The CDR3 nucleotides read TGTGCCAGCAGTGCGACAGGGGGCATATACAATGAGCAGTTCTTC. Protein: CASSATGGIYNEQFF.

The gene calls are TRBV10-3 and TRBJ1-1; 12 nucleotides agree with TRBD1. CDR1 and CDR2 from the germline V gene are ENHRY and SYGVKD. This CDR3 contains 16 residues. J gave up 6 bases and V 2 bases, and 7 bases lay outside the gene matches. The CDR3 here is CAISELGTGGSPEAFF. CDR3 nucleotides: TGTGCCATCAGTGAGCTAGGGACAGGGGGCTCCCCTGAAGCTTTCTTT.